The 32 T cell receptor beta chains below all came from one sample that was sequenced in a study of T cell responses to AZD1222 COVID-19 vaccine. Method: immunoSEQ multiplex PCR; TCRdb's copy keeps in-frame clones and lacks some. The sample lists roughly 140,000 clones; 88% were seen once. The sequenced sample was peripheral blood, obtained on day 0 of AZD1222 vaccination. The receptor set was obtained from an adult in good health.

This chain uses TRBV9 with TRBJ2-7; 8 bases are shared with TRBD2. From germline, CDR1 is SGDLS and CDR2 YYNGEE. V gave up 5 bases and J gave up 5 bases; unmatched junction bases: 9. The CDR3 contains 14 residues. CDR3: CASRPGLVSDEQYF. Here the CDR3 DNA reads TGTGCCAGCAGACCGGGACTAGTAAGCGACGAGCAGTACTTC.

CDR3 coding DNA: TGTGCCAGCAGTAGACTGGGGGATGAAAAACTGTTTTTT. This gives the protein CASSRLGDEKLFF. The rearrangement joins TRBV27 to TRBJ1-4; maybe TRBD1 (5 bases). The germline V gene encodes CDR1 MNHEY and CDR2 SMNVEV (reference sequence). Trimming stripped 5 bases from V and 6 bases from J, with 10 bases between. CDR3 length: 13 residues. Together with reference TRBV27 and TRBJ1-4, the CDR3 gives the full variable domain: EAQVTQNPRYLITVTGKKLTVTCSQNMNHEYMSWYRQDPGLGLRQIYYSMNVEVTDKGDVPEGYKVSRKEKRNFPLILESPSPNQTSLYFCASSRLGDEKLFFGSGTQLSVL.

The chain couples TRBV10-3 to TRBJ1-3, with 7 bases matching TRBD1. The CDR3 covers 17 residues. Germline V gene lookup returns CDR1 ENHRY and CDR2 SYGVKD. The V segment lost 4 bases and the J segment 1 base; nucleotides outside the gene matches: 10. The DNA of the CDR3 is TGTGCCATCAGTGTGGGAGGGGGCGGAAAATCTGGAAACACCATATATTTT. This gives the protein CAISVGGGGKSGNTIYF.

The chain joins TRBV28 to TRBJ1-1; the D gene is possibly TRBD1 (6 bases). The V end lost 2 bases, the J end lost 5 bases, and 12 bases lay between the germline ends. The CDR3 covers 14 residues. Germline CDR1 MDHEN, CDR2 SYDVKM. The CDR3 here is CASSLGTGRTEAFF. CDR3 coding DNA: TGTGCCAGCAGTTTAGGCACAGGGCGGACTGAAGCTTTCTTT.

The rearrangement uses TRBV7-9 and TRBJ1-2; TRBD1 might be the D (5 bases). Germline V lookup: CDR1 SEHNR, CDR2 FQNEAQ (reference sequence). The CDR3 has 13 amino acids. Trimming removed 4 bases at V and 7 bases at J, with 13 bases between. The chain's CDR3 is CASSYGTASGYTF. In nucleotides, the CDR3 is TGTGCCAGCAGCTATGGGACCGCTTCTGGCTACACCTTC.

In its sample, this clone was seen once. The chain recombines TRBV29-1 with TRBJ2-1, with no clear D. The CDR3 runs 12 residues. V was trimmed by 4 bases and J by 7 bases, leaving 11 bases between them. Germline-derived CDR1 and CDR2 are SQVTM and ANQGSEA. CDR3 DNA: TGCAGCGTTGTGGGCACGGTAAATGAGCAGTTCTTC. This gives the protein CSVVGTVNEQFF.

The chain couples TRBV9 to TRBJ1-6, with D unresolved. The V gene lost 0 bases and the J gene lost 7 bases, with 5 bases spanning the gap. The germline gives CDR1 SGDLS, CDR2 YYNGEE. The CDR3 has 13 residues. DNA for the CDR3: TGTGCCAGCAGCGTAGAAGGGAATTCACCCCTCCACTTT. The encoded protein is CASSVEGNSPLHF.

On this clone: The sample contains more than one DNA sequence encoding this CDR3. The chain is built from TRBV24-1 and TRBJ1-1; no clear D gene. Trimming took 7 bases from V and 7 from J, leaving 9 bases between them. Germline lookup yields CDR1 KGHDR and CDR2 SFDVKD. The CDR3 runs 11 residues. The CDR3 nucleotides read TGTGCCACCAGGAGAGGAGATGAAGCTTTCTTT. It is translated as CATRRGDEAFF.

The chain couples TRBV19 to TRBJ2-6, with D uncertain. Trimming cost V 4 bases and J 0 bases, with 10 bases left between them. In germline, CDR1 is LNHDA, CDR2 SQIVND (reference sequence). The CDR3 sequence is 16 residues long. CDR3 sequence reads: CASSSSVLSGANVLTF. The DNA for the CDR3 is TGTGCCAGTAGTAGTTCCGTACTCTCTGGGGCCAACGTCCTGACTTTC.

This chain joins TRBV19 and TRBJ1-1; 8 bases fit TRBD1. Losses at the gene ends were 6 bases for V and 5 bases for J; bases not matched to a gene: 17. Germline loops: CDR1 LNHDA, CDR2 SQIVND (reference sequence). This CDR3 is built from 17 residues. The CDR3 DNA is TGTGCCAGTAGCCCGGGATGGGGGAGACAGGGGTTGACTGAAGCTTTCTTT. Translating gives CASSPGWGRQGLTEAFF.

This chain uses TRBV5-7 with TRBJ1-2; weak D call: TRBD1 (5 bases). TRBV5-7 is an ORF, with its function uncertain. The CDR3 is made up of 18 amino acids. Trimming shortened V by 0 bases and J by 0 bases, and 18 bases separated the two germline ends. The CDR3, as DNA: TGTGCCAGCAGCTTGGACAGGCCGCACATGAGAGCTAACTATGGCTACACCTTC. Its protein is CASSLDRPHMRANYGYTF.

V usage is TRBV15 and J usage is TRBJ2-7; D gene uncertain. V was trimmed by 0 bases and J by 4 bases, leaving 7 bases between them. The CDR3 is made up of 13 amino acids. CDR1 and CDR2 (germline): LNHNV, YYDKDF (reference sequence). The DNA for the CDR3 is TGTGCCACCAGCAGAGATATGGAGTACGAGCAGTACTTC. The encoded protein is CATSRDMEYEQYF.

This chain connects TRBV29-1 to TRBJ2-5; TRBD2 aligns across 16 bases. J gave up 4 bases and V 6 bases, and 2 bases lay outside the gene matches. The CDR3 extends over 14 amino acids. Germline CDR1 is SQVTM and CDR2 is ANQGSEA. Written as DNA, the CDR3 is TGCAGCGTGGGACTAGCGGGAGGGGGAGAGACCCAGTACTTC. As protein: CSVGLAGGGETQYF.

This chain uses TRBV7-2 with TRBJ2-1; 9 bases fit TRBD2. V shed 1 base, J shed 9 bases, and the junction held 13 bases outside the gene matches. The CDR3 is made up of 17 amino acids. Germline V gives CDR1 SGHTA, CDR2 FQGNSA. This CDR3 reads CASSLGVLAGAQGEQFF. The CDR3, as DNA: TGTGCCAGCAGCTTAGGTGTCTTAGCGGGAGCACAGGGTGAGCAGTTCTTC. Full variable domain (outside the CDR3, taken from reference TRBV7-2 and TRBJ2-1): GAGVSQSPSNKVTEKGKDVELRCDPISGHTALYWYRQSLGQGLEFLIYFQGNSAPDKSGLPSDRFSAERTGGSVSTLTIQRTQQEDSAVYLCASSLGVLAGAQGEQFFGPGTRLTVL.

The rearrangement uses TRBV29-1 and TRBJ1-2; 7 positions agree with TRBD1. Germline CDR1 is SQVTM and CDR2 is ANQGSEA. J lost 4 bases, V lost 5 bases, and 7 bases had no gene match. The CDR3 loop spans 13 amino acids. The CDR3 DNA sequence: TGCAGCGTTTCGGACAGGATCATCTATGGCTACACCTTC. It yields the protein CSVSDRIIYGYTF.

The genes are TRBV29-1 and TRBJ2-1; perhaps TRBD2 as D (6 bases). Per the germline V gene, CDR1 is SQVTM and CDR2 is ANQGSEA. CDR3 length: 14 amino acids. V lost 4 bases, J lost 9 bases, and 19 bases lay in between. The CDR3 region is CSVVPGLTTSEQFF. Written as DNA, the CDR3 is TGCAGCGTTGTCCCGGGACTCACTACCAGTGAGCAGTTCTTC.

Here the CDR3 reads CASSSGVRVRTEAFF. The CDR3 region has the DNA TGTGCCAGCAGCAGCGGCGTTAGGGTCCGGACTGAAGCTTTCTTT. V and J are TRBV7-2 and TRBJ1-1, with D unresolved. Deletions cut 5 bases from V and 5 bases from J, with 18 bases between. This CDR3 has 15 residues. CDR1 and CDR2 from the germline V gene are SGHTA and FQGNSA. The full variable domain, rest sourced from reference TRBV7-2 and TRBJ1-1, is GAGVSQSPSNKVTEKGKDVELRCDPISGHTALYWYRQSLGQGLEFLIYFQGNSAPDKSGLPSDRFSAERTGGSVSTLTIQRTQQEDSAVYLCASSSGVRVRTEAFFGQGTRLTVV.

The genes are TRBV5-1 and TRBJ1-1; D call uncertain. Germline loops: CDR1 SGHRS, CDR2 YFSETQ. The CDR3 extends over 13 amino acids. Trimming left V 4 bases short and J 11 bases short, with 18 bases between. CDR3 bases: TGCGCCAGCAGCAAGGTGCTGGGAGGTACGGCTTTCTTT. Its protein product is CASSKVLGGTAFF.

In nucleotides, the CDR3 is TGTGCCAGCAGTGGCTGGCTAGCGGGAGGGCCAGATACGCAGTATTTT. It encodes CASSGWLAGGPDTQYF. The J gene is TRBJ2-3, the V gene TRBV6-1; 12 positions agree with TRBD2. Per germline, CDR1 MNHNS and CDR2 SASEGT. The CDR3 sequence is 16 residues long. V lost 4 bases to trimming and J lost 4 bases; unmatched junction nucleotides: 6.

The chain uses TRBV3-1 (or the pseudogene TRBV3-2) and TRBJ2-5; 8 bases fit TRBD1. This CDR3 spans 15 amino acids. The V and J ends lost 4 bases and 5 bases, in that order; junction bases with no gene match: 9. Germline V CDR1 and CDR2: LGHDT, YNNKEL (reference sequence). CDR3 nucleotides: TGTGCCAGCAGCCGAAGACAGGGGTCATCGGAGACCCAGTACTTC. This codes for CASSRRQGSSETQYF.

J is TRBJ1-1 and V is TRBV6-5; D gene uncertain. Trimming stripped 2 bases from V and 5 bases from J, with 9 bases between. CDR3 length: 13 amino acids. Germline V gives CDR1 MNHEY, CDR2 SVGAGI. CDR3 nucleotides: TGTGCCAGCAGTTACGTTCGAGGGACTGAAGCTTTCTTT. Translated: CASSYVRGTEAFF.

The chain combines TRBV9 with TRBJ1-6; 7 positions match TRBD1. This CDR3 has 16 residues. Germline CDR1 reads SGDLS; CDR2 reads YYNGEE. V dropped 4 bases and J dropped 9; count of bases not matched to a gene: 13. The CDR3 sequence: CASSQGGATGISPLHF. As DNA, the CDR3 is TGTGCCAGCAGCCAGGGGGGGGCTACTGGAATTTCACCCCTCCACTTT. Variable domain in full (rest from reference TRBV9 and TRBJ1-6): DSGVTQTPKHLITATGQRVTLRCSPRSGDLSVYWYQQSLDQGLQFLIQYYNGEERAKGNILERFSAQQFPDLHSELNLSSLELGDSALYFCASSQGGATGISPLHFGNGTRLTVT.

The V call is TRBV5-1, the J call TRBJ1-3; 8 bases line up with TRBD1. Germline V gene lookup returns CDR1 SGHRS and CDR2 YFSETQ. The CDR3 has 15 amino acids. Unmatched junction bases numbered 8, after V lost 4 bases and J lost 5 bases. The CDR3 region is CASSRKTGERNTIYF. CDR3 in DNA: TGCGCCAGCAGCCGAAAGACAGGGGAGAGAAACACCATATATTTT.

This chain connects TRBV28 to TRBJ1-4, with D perhaps matching TRBD1 (5 bases). V dropped 6 bases and J dropped 11 bases, with 22 bases sitting between them. Germline V CDR1 and CDR2: MDHEN, SYDVKM. This CDR3 is 15 amino acids long. Here the CDR3 DNA reads TGTGCCAGCAGCCCCGGGACGGTGCGTGGGGAGAAACTGTTTTTT. It yields the protein CASSPGTVRGEKLFF.

CDR3 region: CASSQGQGESYEQYF. Here the CDR3 DNA reads TGCGCCAGCAGCCAAGGACAGGGGGAGTCCTACGAGCAGTACTTC. This chain connects TRBV4-3 to TRBJ2-7; 9 nucleotides agree with TRBD1. V was clipped by 1 base and J by 1 base; unmatched bases: 2. The CDR3 is 15 amino acids. From germline, CDR1 is LGHNA and CDR2 YSLEER.

The chain is built from TRBV27 and TRBJ1-1, with 8 bases matching TRBD1. The V gene end was trimmed by 6 bases and the J gene end by 7 bases; junction bases not matched to a gene: 16. This CDR3 is built from 16 residues. Per the germline V gene, CDR1 is MNHEY and CDR2 is SMNVEV (reference sequence). CDR3 protein: CASRPRPDRVELEAFF. CDR3 bases: TGTGCCAGCAGGCCTAGGCCGGACAGGGTCGAACTTGAAGCTTTCTTT.

The chain employs TRBV19 and TRBJ2-2; possibly TRBD2 for D (6 bases). V was shortened by 10 bases and J by 0 bases, with 15 bases between the two germline ends. The CDR3 covers 15 residues. Germline V gene data show CDR1 as LNHDA and CDR2 as SQIVND (reference sequence). Here the CDR3 DNA reads TGTGCCACCAGGGTGGCGGGGACGAACACCGGGGAGCTGTTTTTT. Protein product: CATRVAGTNTGELFF.

The chain joins TRBV3-1 (or the pseudogene TRBV3-2) to TRBJ2-1; D tentatively reads TRBD1 or TRBD2 (5 bases each). The CDR3 runs 14 residues. Trimming removed 0 bases from V and 6 bases from J, with 9 bases in between. CDR1 and CDR2 (germline): LGHDT, YNNKEL (reference sequence). The CDR3 reads CASSQESGGNEQFF. CDR3 nucleotide sequence: TGTGCCAGCAGCCAAGAATCTGGGGGCAATGAGCAGTTCTTC.

The genes are TRBV7-6 and TRBJ1-3; 7 nucleotides agree with TRBD1. After removal of 2 bases from V and 2 bases from J, the junction contained 6 bases not matched to a gene. This CDR3 has 16 residues. Per germline, CDR1 SGHVS and CDR2 FNYEAQ. In nucleotides, the CDR3 is TGTGCCAGCAGCTTAAGACAGGGAGGTGCTGGAAACACCATATATTTT. Translated, it gives CASSLRQGGAGNTIYF.

In this sample, this clone turned up a few times. Written as DNA, the CDR3 is TGTGCCAGCAGTGAACACAGGGGAAAGGCTGAAGCTTTCTTT. It codes for CASSEHRGKAEAFF. The genes are TRBV2 and TRBJ1-1; 7 nucleotides line up with TRBD1. The CDR3 has 14 residues. The germline gives CDR1 SNHLY, CDR2 FYNNEI. With 2 bases clipped from V and 6 bases from J, the junction kept 6 bases outside the gene matches.

The chain uses TRBV5-1 and TRBJ2-5; 10 nucleotides line up with TRBD2. The V segment lost 4 bases and the J segment 2 bases; nucleotides outside the gene matches: 5. The CDR3 loop spans 15 amino acids. Germline values: CDR1 SGHRS, CDR2 YFSETQ. The chain's CDR3 is CASSTGLARQETQYF. CDR3 DNA sequence: TGCGCCAGCAGCACGGGACTAGCGAGACAAGAGACCCAGTACTTC.

The rearrangement uses TRBV14 and TRBJ1-3; no firm D call. CDR3 size: 13 residues. The V end lost 0 bases, the J end lost 6 bases, and 6 bases lay between the germline ends. Looked up from germline, CDR1 is SGHDN and CDR2 is FVKESK. The CDR3 DNA follows: TGTGCCAGCAGCCAAGATATGGTAAACACCATATATTTT. Its translation: CASSQDMVNTIYF.